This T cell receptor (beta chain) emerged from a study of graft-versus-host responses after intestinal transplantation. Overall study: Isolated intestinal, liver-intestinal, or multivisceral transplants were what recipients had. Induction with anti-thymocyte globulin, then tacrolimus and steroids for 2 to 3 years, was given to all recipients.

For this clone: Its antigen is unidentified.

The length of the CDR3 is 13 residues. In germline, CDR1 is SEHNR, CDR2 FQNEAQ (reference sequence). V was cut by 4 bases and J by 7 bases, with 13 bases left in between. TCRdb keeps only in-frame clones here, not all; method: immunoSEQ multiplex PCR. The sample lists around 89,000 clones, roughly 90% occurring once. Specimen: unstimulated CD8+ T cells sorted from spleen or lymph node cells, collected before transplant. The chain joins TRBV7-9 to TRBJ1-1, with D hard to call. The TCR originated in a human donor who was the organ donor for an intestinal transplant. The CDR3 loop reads CASSSGVGIEAFF. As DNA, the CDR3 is TGTGCCAGCAGCTCCGGGGTGGGGATTGAAGCTTTCTTT.